Each of the 21 T cell receptor beta chains below was sequenced from the same sample in a study of control samples from healthy donors and cancer patients. The method was immunoSEQ multiplex PCR; TCRdb's version includes in-frame clones alone and lacks a portion of them. This sample has 90,000 to 100,000 clones; 79% occur once, and the top ten carry 8% to 11%. Sequenced sample: blood. The receptors here all came from a woman aged 25 to 45 in good health.

The DNA for the CDR3 is TGTGCCAGCAGCTTAGATGGAACACTTTACACTGAAGCTTTCTTT. It yields the protein CASSLDGTLYTEAFF. The chain carries TRBV11-2 and TRBJ1-1, with D unresolved. The CDR3 has 15 amino acids. Looked up from germline, CDR1 is SGHAT and CDR2 is FQNNGV. V lost 0 bases and J 3 bases, leaving 11 bases between the germline ends.

This sequence joins TRBV4-3 and TRBJ2-5; TRBD2 is a possible D gene (5 bases). V lost 2 bases, J lost 4 bases, and 17 bases lay in between. Germline V gives CDR1 LGHNA, CDR2 YSLEER. The CDR3 consists of 16 residues. In DNA form, the CDR3 reads TGCGCCAGCAGCCAAACCCTTTTGCGGGTTGGAGAGACCCAGTACTTC. This sequence encodes CASSQTLLRVGETQYF.

In its sample, this clone was seen a few times. The rearrangement uses TRBV10-3 and TRBJ1-2; the D is unclear. Germline CDR1 ENHRY, CDR2 SYGVKD. V was cut by 2 bases and J by 7 bases, with 11 bases left in between. This CDR3 comprises 13 residues. CDR3 coding DNA: TGTGCCATCAGTGAGGAAGGAGGGATTGGCTACACCTTC. Translated, it gives CAISEEGGIGYTF.

The sample holds a few counts of this clone. The chain combines TRBV18 with TRBJ1-6; D is ambiguous. Germline V gene sequence: CDR1 KGHSH, CDR2 LQKENI. V lost 6 bases and J lost 4, with 13 bases in between. The CDR3 loop spans 15 amino acids. CDR3 region: CASSPSTDYNSPLHF. The DNA for the CDR3 is TGTGCCAGCTCGCCATCGACGGATTATAATTCACCCCTCCACTTT. Full variable domain (rest looked up from reference TRBV18 and TRBJ1-6): NAGVMQNPRHLVRRRGQEARLRCSPMKGHSHVYWYRQLPEEGLKFMVYLQKENIIDESGMPKERFSAEFPKEGPSILRIQQVVRGDSAAYFCASSPSTDYNSPLHFGNGTRLTVT.

This CDR3 is CASSLVGIATGYQETQYF. Written as DNA, the CDR3 is TGTGCCAGCAGCTTAGTAGGTATCGCGACAGGGTACCAAGAGACCCAGTACTTC. V and J are TRBV7-6 and TRBJ2-5, with 7 bases matching TRBD1. V shed 1 base and J 0 bases; nucleotides not matched to a gene: 11. Germline V gene lookup returns CDR1 SGHVS and CDR2 FNYEAQ. The CDR3 length is 18 residues.

V gene TRBV24-1 combines with J gene TRBJ1-2; a weak D match, TRBD1 (6 bases). Germline V lookup: CDR1 KGHDR, CDR2 SFDVKD. This CDR3 region has 12 residues. V was cut by 7 bases and J by 5 bases, with 10 bases left in between. For the CDR3, the DNA is TGTGCCACCAGCAGGGGTACATATGGCTACACCTTC. Its translation: CATSRGTYGYTF.

The chain recombines TRBV6-5 with TRBJ2-1; 8 bases match TRBD1. Trimming cost V 7 bases and J 4 bases; bases outside gene matches: 9. In germline, CDR1 is MNHEY, CDR2 SVGAGI. The CDR3 covers 15 residues. In nucleotides, the CDR3 is TGTGCCAGCACCGCAGGGGGCGAGGCATACAATGAGCAGTTCTTC. As protein: CASTAGGEAYNEQFF.

J is TRBJ1-1 and V is TRBV25-1; possibly TRBD1 for D (5 bases). CDR3 size: 13 residues. Trimming left V 2 bases short and J 4 bases short, with 8 bases between. CDR1 is MGHDK and CDR2 is SYGVNS in the germline V gene. The CDR3 coding sequence is TGTGCCAGCAGTGAAAACGGGGGCACTGAAGCTTTCTTT. This sequence encodes CASSENGGTEAFF. The variable domain in full, with the rest retrieved from reference TRBV25-1 and TRBJ1-1, is EADIYQTPRYLVIGTGKKITLECSQTMGHDKMYWYQQDPGMELHLIHYSYGVNSTEKGDLSSESTVSRIRTEHFPLTLESARPSHTSQYLCASSENGGTEAFFGQGTRLTVV.

J is TRBJ1-2 and V is TRBV13; no reliable D call. V was trimmed by 4 bases and J by 0 bases, leaving 9 bases between them. Germline-derived CDR1 and CDR2 are PRHDT and FYEKMQ (reference sequence). The CDR3 is 14 residues long. In DNA, the CDR3 is TGTGCCAGCAGCTCTAGTGGAGCTAACTATGGCTACACCTTC. This sequence encodes CASSSSGANYGYTF.

This clone was counted between two and nine times. The V and J genes are TRBV10-1 and TRBJ1-1, with D unresolved. The CDR3 sequence is 16 residues long. The germline V and J ends were trimmed by 5 bases and 4 bases, with 20 bases remaining between them. CDR1 is WNHNN and CDR2 is SYGVQD in the germline V gene (reference sequence). CDR3 sequence (DNA): TGCGCCAGCAGTCGACACGATTGGGAGGTGGTCACTGAAGCTTTCTTT. Translated: CASSRHDWEVVTEAFF.

The rearrangement links TRBV23-1 to TRBJ1-4; tentative D call: TRBD1 (6 bases). TRBV23-1 is sorted into the ORF group, with uncertain function. This CDR3 region has 17 residues. V dropped 2 bases and J dropped 5 bases, with 18 bases sitting between them. The CDR3 DNA reads TGCGCCAGCAGTCAAATGAGGGACCTCAGGGGCAATGAAAAACTGTTTTTT. It translates to CASSQMRDLRGNEKLFF.

Only one count was recorded for this clone. The rearrangement joins TRBV4-2 to TRBJ2-7; the D gene could be TRBD1 or TRBD2 (5 bases each). Germline V gives CDR1 LGHNA, CDR2 YNFKEQ. The CDR3 covers 17 residues. Trimming cost V 0 bases and J 6 bases, with 21 bases left between them. The CDR3 region has the DNA TGTGCCAGCAGCCAAGATCTGGCTTCGACGAGGGGTCGCGAGCAGTACTTC. It encodes CASSQDLASTRGREQYF.

The sample holds a few counts of this clone. This chain links TRBV10-2 with TRBJ2-1, with 7 bases aligning to TRBD2. Germline trimming cut 2 bases from V and 2 bases from J; bases unmatched to any gene: 0. This CDR3 has 14 amino acids. Germline V lookup: CDR1 WSHSY, CDR2 SAAADI. CDR3 amino acids: CASSEGGAYNEQFF. CDR3 nucleotides: TGCGCCAGCAGTGAGGGGGGGGCCTACAATGAGCAGTTCTTC.

The J gene is TRBJ2-1, the V gene TRBV4-3, with D possibly TRBD1 on 6 matching bases. This CDR3 contains 17 residues. Germline V CDR1 and CDR2: LGHNA, YSLEER. Trimming pared 0 bases from V and 0 bases from J, leaving 12 bases between. In nucleotides, the CDR3 is TGCGCCAGCAGCCAAGATCGTGGGGGCCACTCCTACAATGAGCAGTTCTTC. This translates into CASSQDRGGHSYNEQFF.

This clone was seen a single time. V usage is TRBV15 and J usage is TRBJ2-2; TRBD1 is a possible D gene (5 bases). The CDR3 is 15 amino acids. Germline values: CDR1 LNHNV, CDR2 YYDKDF (reference sequence). V was pared by 8 bases and J by 0 bases, with 13 bases between. The CDR3 DNA follows: TGTGCCACCGCGATGGGCAGGGCGAACACCGGGGAGCTGTTTTTT. Amino acids: CATAMGRANTGELFF. Complete variable domain (other parts from reference TRBV15 and TRBJ2-2): DAMVIQNPRYQVTQFGKPVTLSCSQTLNHNVMYWYQQKSSQAPKLLFHYYDKDFNNEADTPDNFQSRRPNTSFCFLDIRSPGLGDTAMYLCATAMGRANTGELFFGEGSRLTVL.

This chain uses TRBV7-2 with TRBJ2-7, with 8 bases identical to TRBD1. From germline, CDR1 is SGHTA and CDR2 FQGNSA. Trimming cost V 4 bases and J 0 bases; bases outside gene matches: 2. The CDR3 extends over 14 amino acids. The CDR3 nucleotides are TGTGCCAGCAGCTGGACAGGGAGCTCCTACGAGCAGTACTTC. Its translation is CASSWTGSSYEQYF.

The chain joins TRBV18 to TRBJ2-1; D gene unclear. The CDR3 has 13 amino acids. CDR1 and CDR2 (germline): KGHSH, LQKENI. Trimming removed 6 bases at V and 4 bases at J, with 10 bases between. CDR3 protein: CASSPGAYNEQFF. The CDR3, as DNA: TGTGCCAGCTCCCCCGGCGCTTACAATGAGCAGTTCTTC.

This clone has only a few counts. V and J are TRBV2 and TRBJ2-3; TRBD2 is a possible D gene (6 bases). Deletions cut 7 bases from V and 0 bases from J, with 11 bases between. Germline-derived CDR1 and CDR2 are SNHLY and FYNNEI. This CDR3 is built from 14 residues. The CDR3 region is CASIPRGSTDTQYF. The CDR3 DNA reads as TGTGCCAGCATTCCTCGGGGGAGCACAGATACGCAGTATTTT. Drawing the rest from reference TRBV2 and TRBJ2-3, the complete variable domain is EPEVTQTPSHQVTQMGQEVILRCVPISNHLYFYWYRQILGQKVEFLVSFYNNEISEKSEIFDDQFSVERPDGSNFTLKIRSTKLEDSAMYFCASIPRGSTDTQYFGPGTRLTVL.

The genes are TRBV5-1 and TRBJ2-1; 10 bases line up with TRBD2. This CDR3 comprises 15 residues. Germline V lookup: CDR1 SGHRS, CDR2 YFSETQ. The junction had 5 bases not matched to a gene; V was cut back by 2 bases and J by 6 bases. CDR3: CASSFSLAGANEQFF. In DNA, the CDR3 is TGCGCCAGCAGCTTTAGTCTAGCGGGGGCCAATGAGCAGTTCTTC.

This chain links TRBV19 with TRBJ1-5; D gene unclear. V was pared by 8 bases and J by 4 bases, with 21 bases between. The CDR3 extends over 16 amino acids. Per the germline V gene, CDR1 is LNHDA and CDR2 is SQIVND (reference sequence). Written as DNA, the CDR3 is TGTGCCAGTTCCAAAAGGCTTGGTCCTCAAAATCAGCCCCAGCATTTT. Residues: CASSKRLGPQNQPQHF.

The chain's CDR3 is CASGLVLGQAPYEQYF. CDR3 nucleotides: TGTGCTAGTGGTTTGGTACTCGGACAGGCGCCCTACGAGCAGTACTTC. The chain combines TRBV12-5 with TRBJ2-7; TRBD1 matches 7 bases. From germline, CDR1 is LGHNT and CDR2 FRNRAP. CDR3 length: 16 amino acids. The V gene end was trimmed by 0 bases and the J gene end by 2 bases; junction bases not matched to a gene: 7.